These 10 T cell receptor beta chains share one sample of origin, sequenced in a study of identical twins. TCRdb itself ran the 5' RACE reads through MiXCR, one entry per CDR3 protein. Among 210,000 or so distinct CDR3 sequences, under 10% were seen once, and the ten largest hold about 1.9%. The data were also submitted as part of a second study, on yellow fever vaccine responses in identical twins.

The sample was memory (CD45RO+) T cells sorted from blood. Source of these receptors: a woman under 30 in good health.

This clonotype was detected many times. The rearrangement uses TRBV5-1 and TRBJ1-6; the D is unclear. This CDR3 is 15 amino acids long. Germline V gives CDR1 SGHRS, CDR2 YFSETQ. Trimming cost V 1 base and J 7 bases, with 12 bases left between them. CDR3 region: CASSLIEASNSPLHF. The CDR3 region has the DNA TGCGCCAGCAGCTTGATTGAGGCGAGCAATTCACCCCTCCACTTT.

This clonotype was found a few times. The gene calls are TRBV7-2 and TRBJ1-2, with TRBD1 matching 10 bases. Germline CDR1 and CDR2: SGHTA and FQGNSA. The CDR3 is 15 amino acids. Germline trimming cut 3 bases from V and 4 bases from J; bases unmatched to any gene: 5. This CDR3 reads CASSLRGQGSYGYTF. CDR3 DNA sequence: TGTGCCAGCAGCTTGCGGGGACAGGGGAGCTATGGCTACACCTTC.

This clonotype has a handful of counts. The chain couples TRBV6-2 or TRBV6-3 to TRBJ1-1; D is possibly TRBD1 (6 bases). The CDR3 consists of 16 residues. V gave up 4 bases and J gave up 5 bases, with 20 bases separating them. CDR1 is MNHEY and CDR2 is SVGEGT in the germline V gene. This CDR3 reads CASSSIPPEQGTEAFF. In DNA, the CDR3 is TGTGCCAGCAGTTCTATCCCCCCCGAACAGGGAACTGAAGCTTTCTTT.

This clonotype was seen ten or more times. This rearrangement joins TRBV4-3 to TRBJ2-1; no reliable D call. The V gene's germline CDR1 is LGHNA and CDR2 YSLEER. This CDR3 is built from 13 residues. Trimming pared 0 bases from V and 6 bases from J, leaving 6 bases between. The CDR3 DNA sequence: TGCGCCAGCAGCCAAGAACACAGCAATGAGCAGTTCTTC. Protein: CASSQEHSNEQFF.

The chain joins TRBV7-9 to TRBJ2-7, with a tentative D call TRBD2 (5 bases). Trimming left V 5 bases short and J 5 bases short, with 13 bases between. This CDR3 comprises 13 residues. CDR1 and CDR2 from the germline V gene are SEHNR and FQNEAQ (reference sequence). CDR3 loop: CASSVRGLHEQYF. The CDR3 DNA is TGTGCCAGCAGCGTCCGGGGTTTACACGAGCAGTACTTC.

This clonotype was seen a few times. As DNA, the CDR3 is TGTGCCAGCAGCCCCGGGGGGGGCGCCGGCTATGGCTACACCTTC. The encoded protein is CASSPGGGAGYGYTF. The rearrangement joins TRBV6-1 to TRBJ1-2; TRBD1 is a possible D gene (6 bases). With 6 bases removed from V and 4 bases from J, the gap between germline ends came to 18 bases. This CDR3 spans 15 amino acids. CDR1 and CDR2 from the germline V gene are MNHNS and SASEGT.

This clonotype was observed a handful of times. The chain has TRBV9 and TRBJ2-1, with 10 positions matching TRBD2. The junction had 15 bases not matched to a gene; V was cut back by 0 bases and J by 3 bases. From germline, CDR1 is SGDLS and CDR2 YYNGEE. The CDR3 has 20 residues. In DNA, the CDR3 is TGTGCCAGCAGCGTAGGTACTAGCGGGGAATATTACTTTAACTACAATGAGCAGTTCTTC. This sequence encodes CASSVGTSGEYYFNYNEQFF.

This clonotype was seen at least ten times. V usage is TRBV5-4 and J usage is TRBJ2-3; no definite D call. The CDR3 sequence is 15 residues long. The germline gives CDR1 SGHNT, CDR2 YYREEE (reference sequence). V dropped 0 bases and J dropped 4 bases, with 12 bases sitting between them. The CDR3 reads CASSLAIEAADTQYF. The CDR3, as DNA: TGTGCCAGCAGCTTGGCAATAGAGGCCGCAGATACGCAGTATTTT.

The chain uses TRBV20-1 and TRBJ2-6; 7 bases line up with TRBD2. Losses at the gene ends were 5 bases for V and 3 bases for J; bases not matched to a gene: 1. The CDR3 extends over 13 amino acids. Germline CDR1 reads DFQATT; CDR2 reads SNEGSKA (reference sequence). As DNA, the CDR3 is TGCAGTGCTGGGAGGGGTGGGGCCAACGTCCTGACTTTC. This codes for CSAGRGGANVLTF.

This clonotype was found many times. The genes are TRBV28 and TRBJ2-3, with D tentatively TRBD2 (6 bases). Per germline, CDR1 MDHEN and CDR2 SYDVKM. The CDR3 covers 14 residues. Trimming cost V 5 bases and J 2 bases, with 11 bases left between them. Here the CDR3 DNA reads TGTGCCAGCAGTACCGGGGGAAACACAGATACGCAGTATTTT. The encoded protein is CASSTGGNTDTQYF.